This T cell receptor (beta chain) was sequenced during a study of technical replicates of blood from a few donors. This table comes from immunoSEQ multiplex PCR, and its TCRdb copy is limited to in-frame clones, with some not included. Of roughly 100,000 clones in the sample, around 96% are singletons; the top ten hold more than 0.3%. The CDR3 consists of 16 residues. V lost 3 bases, J lost 4 bases, and 8 bases stayed unmatched. Germline values: CDR1 SEHNR, CDR2 FQNEAQ (reference sequence). This TCR was recovered from a human donor in good health. This rearrangement joins TRBV7-9 to TRBJ2-2; TRBD2 matches 7 bases. Sequencing was carried out using T cells isolated from PBMCs. CDR3 protein: CASSLRGGDLTGELFF. Written as DNA, the CDR3 is TGTGCCAGCAGCTTGCGGGGAGGGGATCTCACCGGGGAGCTGTTTTTT. Using reference TRBV7-9 and TRBJ2-2 for the parts outside the CDR3, the full variable domain is DTGVSQNPRHKITKRGQNVTFRCDPISEHNRLYWYRQTLGQGPEFLTYFQNEAQLEKSRLLSDRFSAERPKGSFSTLEIQRTEQGDSAMYLCASSLRGGDLTGELFFGEGSRLTVL.